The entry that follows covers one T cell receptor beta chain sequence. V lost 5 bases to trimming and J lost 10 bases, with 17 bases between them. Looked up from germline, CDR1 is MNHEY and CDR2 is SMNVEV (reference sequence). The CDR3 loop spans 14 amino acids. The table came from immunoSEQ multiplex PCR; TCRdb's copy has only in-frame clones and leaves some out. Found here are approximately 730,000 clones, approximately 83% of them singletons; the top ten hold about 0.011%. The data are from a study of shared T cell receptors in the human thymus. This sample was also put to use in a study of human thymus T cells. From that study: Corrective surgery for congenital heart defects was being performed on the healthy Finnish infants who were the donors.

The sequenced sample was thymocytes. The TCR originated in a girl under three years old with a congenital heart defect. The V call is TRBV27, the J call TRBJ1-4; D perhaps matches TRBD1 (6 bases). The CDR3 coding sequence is TGTGCCAGCAGTCCGTCACAGGGTGAGGGAAAACTGTTTTTT. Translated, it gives CASSPSQGEGKLFF.